The 3 T cell receptor beta chains listed next were all sequenced from one sample in a study of blood T cells in healthy people across ages (dated by TCRdb to between 2014 and 2016). The protocol used for the library was 5' RACE. Sequencing relied on an Illumina HiSeq 2500. A second roughly 7 to 12 cycle PCR used a sample-barcoded 5' primer and a J-beta primer mix. TCRdb reprocessing: public reads trimmed at Q25 with fastp, clones called with MiXCR, in-frame beta chains kept. Every entry covers one CDR3 protein and lists the most common genes and DNA from its rows. The sample table contains over a million distinct CDR3 sequences; only one count was recorded for under 45% of them. Around 18% of the sample is held by the ten biggest clonotypes. Sample: blood. Every receptor here comes from a woman between 55 and 75 years old in good health.

The V and J genes are TRBV20-1 and TRBJ2-1; 7 bases are shared with TRBD1. The V segment lost 3 bases and the J segment 5 bases; nucleotides outside the gene matches: 10. The CDR3 has 15 amino acids. From germline, CDR1 is DFQATT and CDR2 SNEGSKA (reference sequence). The DNA of the CDR3 is TGCAGTGCTAGCAGGGACAGATTCTTCGACAATGAGCAGTTCTTC. Protein: CSASRDRFFDNEQFF.

The chain combines TRBV27 with TRBJ2-1; D could derive from TRBD1 or TRBD2 (5 bases each). Trimming left V 2 bases short and J 13 bases short, with 15 bases between. Germline CDR1 is MNHEY and CDR2 is SMNVEV (reference sequence). The CDR3 is 13 residues long. CDR3 region: CASSLAGRETQFF. The DNA of the CDR3 is TGTGCCAGCAGTTTAGCAGGGAGAGAGACCCAGTTCTTC.

The chain joins TRBV19 to TRBJ2-7, with D unresolved. The length of the CDR3 is 14 residues. CDR1 is LNHDA, CDR2 SQIVND, per germline (reference sequence). V shed 5 bases and J shed 3 bases, with 14 bases lying between them. The CDR3 sequence is CASSGWQRDYEQYF. The CDR3 DNA sequence: TGTGCCAGTAGTGGTTGGCAGCGAGACTACGAGCAGTACTTC.